What follows describes a single T cell receptor (beta chain). Trimming stripped 5 bases from V and 5 bases from J, with 12 bases between. In germline, CDR1 is MNHNY, CDR2 SVGAGI (reference sequence). The CDR3 is 13 amino acids. Sequencing was performed on unsorted PBMC DNA using ten immunoSEQ deep assay plates. Repertoires were generated with immunoSEQ multiplex PCR, while TCRdb's copy carries only in-frame clones and drops some. Altogether 490,000 or so clones are present, around three quarters being singletons, with the ten largest covering about 12%. The source of the sample is a study of shared clonotypes between healthy human individuals. Study summary: Donor ages ranged 18 to 49 years: a couple of women, a few men.

The source material was PBMCs. The receptor was isolated from a woman between 40 and 50 years old in good health. Some clones in this sample may be carry-over from other donors' samples. The V and J genes are TRBV6-6 and TRBJ1-2, with D uncertain. This chain's CDR3 is CASSPQIFYGYTF. The CDR3 DNA is TGTGCCAGCAGTCCCCAAATTTTTTATGGCTACACCTTC.